The 28 T cell receptor beta chains in this list originate from one sample, sequenced in a study of T cell responses to AZD1222 COVID-19 vaccine. Here immunoSEQ multiplex PCR was the method, and the copy in TCRdb shows in-frame clones only, minus some. The table shows a few hundred thousand clones, with 85% to 95% occurring only once. Specimen: peripheral blood, collected on day 0 of AZD1222 vaccination. All receptors derive from an adult in good health.

The genes are TRBV28 and TRBJ1-2; D is perhaps TRBD1 (6 bases). V dropped 6 bases and J dropped 2 bases, with 22 bases sitting between them. The CDR3 length is 17 residues. Per germline, CDR1 MDHEN and CDR2 SYDVKM. The CDR3 DNA sequence: TGTGCCAGCAGCCCTCCAGGGGCGTACCCTCTAAACTATGGCTACACCTTC. Protein sequence: CASSPPGAYPLNYGYTF.

V and J are TRBV4-2 and TRBJ1-6; D may be TRBD1 (6 bases). Trimming pared 4 bases from V and 11 bases from J, leaving 12 bases between. This CDR3 has 13 residues. Looked up from germline, CDR1 is LGHNA and CDR2 is YNFKEQ. The CDR3 protein is CASSPSQGTPLHF. For the CDR3, the DNA is TGTGCCAGCAGCCCTTCCCAGGGGACACCCCTCCACTTT.

The V call is TRBV19, the J call TRBJ1-5; D is possibly TRBD1 (6 bases). Germline V gives CDR1 LNHDA, CDR2 SQIVND (reference sequence). V was clipped by 4 bases and J by 7 bases, with 14 bases between them. The CDR3 spans 14 residues. The DNA of the CDR3 is TGTGCCAGTAGTAACACAGGGCTGGTCCAGCCCCAGCATTTT. Translating it yields CASSNTGLVQPQHF.

The chain recombines TRBV7-2 with TRBJ1-1; D is possibly TRBD1 (5 bases). Trimming left V 3 bases short and J 8 bases short, with 13 bases between. Germline loops: CDR1 SGHTA, CDR2 FQGNSA. This CDR3 has 13 amino acids. The CDR3 loop reads CASSFQPQGEAFF. For the CDR3, the DNA is TGTGCCAGCAGCTTTCAGCCCCAGGGAGAAGCTTTCTTT.

The genes are TRBV15 and TRBJ2-1, with 9 bases lining up with TRBD2. The CDR3 totals 17 residues. CDR1 is LNHNV and CDR2 is YYDKDF in the germline V gene (reference sequence). After removal of 6 bases from V and 9 bases from J, the junction contained 18 bases not matched to a gene. The CDR3 DNA is TGTGCCACCAGTAGCCCGTTGGCTAGCGGGGTAGGTGGTGAGCAGTTCTTC. Translation gives CATSSPLASGVGGEQFF.

The chain joins TRBV9 to TRBJ1-5; D unresolved. The CDR3 length is 13 residues. Germline CDR1 SGDLS, CDR2 YYNGEE. Trimming took 3 bases from V and 0 from J, leaving 4 bases between them. CDR3 bases: TGTGCCAGCAGCGGGGATAGCAATCAGCCCCAGCATTTT. Protein sequence: CASSGDSNQPQHF.

V and J are TRBV15 and TRBJ1-6; unclear D gene. CDR1 and CDR2 from the germline V gene are LNHNV and YYDKDF (reference sequence). The CDR3 consists of 13 residues. Trimming shortened V by 1 base and J by 10 bases, and 8 bases separated the two germline ends. Here the CDR3 reads CATSRVAKSPLHF. CDR3 sequence (DNA): TGTGCCACCAGCAGAGTTGCGAAATCACCCCTCCACTTT.

CDR3 DNA sequence: TGTGCCATCAGTGAGACCCGAGGACAGGCGACAGATACGCAGTATTTT. It translates to CAISETRGQATDTQYF. J is TRBJ2-3 and V is TRBV10-3, with 7 bases identical to TRBD1. V lost 2 bases to trimming and J lost 3 bases; unmatched junction nucleotides: 8. The CDR3 is made up of 16 amino acids. CDR1 and CDR2 from the germline V gene are ENHRY and SYGVKD.

V is TRBV15 and J is TRBJ1-2, with D perhaps matching TRBD1 (5 bases). V lost 0 bases and J 7 bases, leaving 15 bases between the germline ends. The V gene's germline CDR1 is LNHNV and CDR2 YYDKDF (reference sequence). This CDR3 has 15 amino acids. The CDR3 coding sequence is TGTGCCACCAGCAGAGATATCGGGGGGACGGGTGGCTACACCTTC. Protein: CATSRDIGGTGGYTF.

This clone appeared once. The chain carries TRBV25-1 and TRBJ2-5; TRBD2 matches at 11 bases. The CDR3 contains 15 residues. Losses at the gene ends were 3 bases for V and 7 bases for J; bases not matched to a gene: 7. Germline assignment: CDR1 MGHDK and CDR2 SYGVNS. The CDR3 here is CASSEGLAGGVTQYF. As DNA, the CDR3 is TGTGCCAGCAGTGAGGGGCTAGCGGGGGGTGTGACCCAGTACTTC.

The chain couples TRBV5-6 to TRBJ2-3; D ambiguous. The CDR3 totals 11 residues. V lost 2 bases and J lost 2, with 0 bases in between. Germline values: CDR1 SGHDT, CDR2 YYEEEE. The CDR3 protein is CASSFTDTQYF. The CDR3, as DNA: TGTGCCAGCAGCTTCACAGATACGCAGTATTTT.

The V call is TRBV28, the J call TRBJ1-2; D uncertain. The CDR3 sequence is 15 residues long. V was shortened by 3 bases and J by 3 bases, with 14 bases between the two germline ends. Germline V gene lookup returns CDR1 MDHEN and CDR2 SYDVKM. CDR3 DNA: TGTGCCAGCAGTTTTAGTCCGGGATTGGACTATGGCTACACCTTC. Amino acid sequence: CASSFSPGLDYGYTF.

The V call is TRBV30, the J call TRBJ1-5; D is possibly TRBD1 (6 bases). Germline-derived CDR1 and CDR2 are GTSNPN and SVGIG (reference sequence). The V end lost 1 base, the J end lost 4 bases, and 8 bases lay between the germline ends. CDR3 size: 13 residues. The CDR3 protein is CAWSAGANQPQHF. The CDR3 DNA sequence: TGTGCCTGGAGTGCAGGGGCGAATCAGCCCCAGCATTTT. Using reference TRBV30 and TRBJ1-5 for the parts outside the CDR3, the full variable domain is SQTIHQWPATLVQPVGSPLSLECTVEGTSNPNLYWYRQAAGRGLQLLFYSVGIGQISSEVPQNLSASRPQDRQFILSSKKLLLSDSGFYLCAWSAGANQPQHFGDGTRLSIL.

This chain uses TRBV18 with TRBJ2-1; the D gene could be TRBD1 or TRBD2 (8 bases each). Germline CDR1 and CDR2: KGHSH and LQKENI. Trimming removed 2 bases at V and 8 bases at J, with 13 bases between. The CDR3 loop spans 14 amino acids. CDR3 sequence: CASSPSGGQDEQFF. The CDR3 nucleotides are TGTGCCAGCTCACCAAGCGGGGGACAGGATGAGCAGTTCTTC.

This chain connects TRBV7-3 to TRBJ2-7; either TRBD1 or TRBD2 may supply D (5 bases each). This CDR3 has 13 residues. In germline, CDR1 is SGHTA, CDR2 FQGTGA. V was pared by 4 bases and J by 0 bases, with 7 bases between. In DNA, the CDR3 is TGTGCCAGCAGCTCAGGGAGCTCCTACGAGCAGTACTTC. Protein: CASSSGSSYEQYF.

The chain employs TRBV2 and TRBJ1-5; D is unresolved. The germline V and J ends were trimmed by 3 bases and 5 bases, with 8 bases remaining between them. The CDR3 totals 13 residues. Germline V CDR1 and CDR2: SNHLY, FYNNEI. The DNA for the CDR3 is TGTGCCAGCAGTGAGTACGGGGATCAGCCCCAGCATTTT. Amino acid sequence: CASSEYGDQPQHF.

This rearrangement joins TRBV7-2 to TRBJ1-4; 8 bases match TRBD1. Germline CDR1 is SGHTA and CDR2 is FQGNSA. The CDR3 length is 14 residues. V lost 2 bases and J lost 8; bases outside the gene matches: 4. CDR3 in DNA: TGTGCCAGCAGCTTATCCAGGGGGCGAGAAAAACTGTTTTTT. Translation: CASSLSRGREKLFF.

Regarding this clone: Other DNA sequences in this specimen translate into the identical CDR3. The chain links TRBV18 to TRBJ2-7; TRBD2 matches 7 bases. Trimming took 4 bases from V and 0 from J; bases not matched to a gene: 3. Germline-derived CDR1 and CDR2 are KGHSH and LQKENI. CDR3 length: 14 amino acids. The DNA for the CDR3 is TGTGCCAGCTCACTCAGCGGGGCCTCCTACGAGCAGTACTTC. Translated: CASSLSGASYEQYF.

The chain is built from TRBV27 and TRBJ2-7, with TRBD1 as a possible D gene (5 bases). CDR1 is MNHEY, CDR2 SMNVEV, per germline (reference sequence). Trimming took 2 bases from V and 2 from J, leaving 16 bases between them. The CDR3 extends over 16 amino acids. For the CDR3, the DNA is TGTGCCAGCAGTTTAAAGAGTAGGGGTGGTACCTACGAGCAGTACTTC. Its protein is CASSLKSRGGTYEQYF.

The J gene is TRBJ1-2, the V gene TRBV28; 7 bases fit TRBD1. The junction had 10 bases not matched to a gene; V was cut back by 6 bases and J by 6 bases. Germline V gene sequence: CDR1 MDHEN, CDR2 SYDVKM. CDR3 length: 14 amino acids. CDR3 DNA: TGTGCCAGCAGACCGATAGGGGGCGGTAATGGCTACACCTTC. Protein product: CASRPIGGGNGYTF.

V gene TRBV7-2 combines with J gene TRBJ2-1, with 8 positions matching TRBD2. The length of the CDR3 is 14 residues. J lost 7 bases, V lost 0 bases, and 2 bases had no gene match. Germline loops: CDR1 SGHTA, CDR2 FQGNSA. This chain's CDR3 is CASSLASGSNEQFF. CDR3 nucleotide sequence: TGTGCCAGCAGCTTAGCAAGCGGGAGTAATGAGCAGTTCTTC.

The J gene is TRBJ1-1, the V gene TRBV18; the D gene is possibly TRBD1 (6 bases). The CDR3 consists of 12 residues. V lost 5 bases and J 5 bases, leaving 9 bases between the germline ends. Germline V gene lookup returns CDR1 KGHSH and CDR2 LQKENI. The CDR3 nucleotides read TGTGCCAGCTCAGATGGACAGACTGAAGCTTTCTTT. It codes for CASSDGQTEAFF. Complete variable domain (other parts from reference TRBV18 and TRBJ1-1): NAGVMQNPRHLVRRRGQEARLRCSPMKGHSHVYWYRQLPEEGLKFMVYLQKENIIDESGMPKERFSAEFPKEGPSILRIQQVVRGDSAAYFCASSDGQTEAFFGQGTRLTVV.

This rearrangement joins TRBV28 to TRBJ1-2, with 7 bases aligning to TRBD1. Germline trimming cut 6 bases from V and 2 bases from J; bases unmatched to any gene: 6. Germline V gene sequence: CDR1 MDHEN, CDR2 SYDVKM. The CDR3 has 14 residues. CDR3 DNA: TGTGCCAGCAGCCTCCGGGACAGCAACTATGGCTACACCTTC. Translated: CASSLRDSNYGYTF.

The rearrangement joins TRBV6-6 to TRBJ1-1; D not resolved. The V end lost 4 bases, the J end lost 7 bases, and 10 bases lay between the germline ends. CDR1 and CDR2 from the germline V gene are MNHNY and SVGAGI (reference sequence). This CDR3 spans 12 amino acids. The CDR3 spells CASSWSAGEAFF. Written as DNA, the CDR3 is TGTGCCAGCAGTTGGTCCGCAGGTGAAGCTTTCTTT.

J is TRBJ2-1 and V is TRBV5-1, with D tentatively TRBD1 or TRBD2 (5 bases each). Germline values: CDR1 SGHRS, CDR2 YFSETQ. Between the trimmed V and J ends, which lost 4 bases and 8 bases, there was a span of 16 bases. This CDR3 is 14 amino acids long. CDR3 in amino acids: CASSQSGTRDEQFF. As DNA, the CDR3 is TGCGCCAGCAGCCAATCCGGGACCAGAGATGAGCAGTTCTTC.

This sequence joins TRBV7-7 and TRBJ2-2; 8 nucleotides align to TRBD1. Germline lookup yields CDR1 SSHAT and CDR2 FNYEAQ (reference sequence). J lost 7 bases, V lost 0 bases, and 10 bases had no gene match. This CDR3 spans 17 amino acids. This CDR3 is CASSLAGTGRMGGELFF. The CDR3 DNA follows: TGTGCCAGCAGCTTAGCAGGGACAGGTCGTATGGGCGGGGAGCTGTTTTTT. Full variable domain (rest looked up from reference TRBV7-7 and TRBJ2-2): GAGVSQSPRYKVTKRGQDVTLRCDPISSHATLYWYQQALGQGPEFLTYFNYEAQPDKSGLPSDRFSAERPEGSISTLTIQRTEQRDSAMYRCASSLAGTGRMGGELFFGEGSRLTVL.

The chain carries TRBV5-8 and TRBJ1-1, with a tentative D call TRBD1 (5 bases). Germline CDR1 is SGHTS and CDR2 is YDEGEE. The CDR3 spans 17 residues. V lost 0 bases, J lost 0 bases, and 15 bases lay in between. The DNA of the CDR3 is TGTGCCAGCAGCTTGGCCATTGGTGGGGGGTTGAACACTGAAGCTTTCTTT. It translates to CASSLAIGGGLNTEAFF. The variable domain in full, completed from reference TRBV5-8 and TRBJ1-1, reads EAGVTQSPTHLIKTRGQQATLRCSPISGHTSVYWYQQALGLGLQFLLWYDEGEERNRGNFPPRFSGRQFPNYSSELNVNALELEDSALYLCASSLAIGGGLNTEAFFGQGTRLTVV.

This chain connects TRBV5-1 to TRBJ2-3; TRBD2 agrees at 11 bases. The V and J ends lost 0 bases and 0 bases, in that order; junction bases with no gene match: 6. Looked up from germline, CDR1 is SGHRS and CDR2 is YFSETQ. There are 18 residues in the CDR3. The CDR3 DNA follows: TGCGCCAGCAGCTTGGTCGGGACTAGCGGATTAAGCACAGATACGCAGTATTTT. As protein: CASSLVGTSGLSTDTQYF.